These 28 T cell receptor beta chains share one sample of origin, sequenced in a study of radiotherapy plus CTLA-4 blockade in lung cancer. Sequencing used immunoSEQ multiplex PCR; TCRdb keeps in-frame clones, though not all of them. The repertoire holds about 62,000 clones, with roughly 77% as singletons. The material was peripheral blood, obtained from a patient treated with radiotherapy plus ipilimumab. These TCRs come from a human donor with non-small cell lung cancer who had a complete response to radiotherapy plus ipilimumab.

This chain uses TRBV9 with TRBJ1-2, with TRBD1 identical over 7 bases. Germline-derived CDR1 and CDR2 are SGDLS and YYNGEE. The CDR3 is made up of 15 amino acids. V shed 0 bases and J 4 bases; nucleotides not matched to a gene: 6. This chain's CDR3 is CASSVGVGGAYGYTF. The CDR3 nucleotides are TGTGCCAGCAGCGTAGGGGTAGGGGGCGCCTATGGCTACACCTTC. The full variable domain, with the rest looked up from reference TRBV9 and TRBJ1-2, is DSGVTQTPKHLITATGQRVTLRCSPRSGDLSVYWYQQSLDQGLQFLIQYYNGEERAKGNILERFSAQQFPDLHSELNLSSLELGDSALYFCASSVGVGGAYGYTFGSGTRLTVV.

The rearrangement uses TRBV2 and TRBJ1-1; no firm D call. CDR1 is SNHLY, CDR2 FYNNEI, per germline. The V gene lost 6 bases and the J gene lost 1 base, with 15 bases spanning the gap. The length of the CDR3 is 15 residues. The CDR3 is CASSVTYGGNTEAFF. The DNA for the CDR3 is TGTGCCAGCAGCGTTACTTACGGCGGGAACACTGAAGCTTTCTTT.

The rearrangement joins TRBV6-5 to TRBJ1-2; D remains unclear. The V end was cut by 4 bases, the J end by 4 bases, with 16 bases between. Per germline, CDR1 MNHEY and CDR2 SVGAGI. The CDR3 has 15 amino acids. Written as DNA, the CDR3 is TGTGCCAGCAGTTCCAACTACAATGGTGGCTATGGCTACACCTTC. This translates into CASSSNYNGGYGYTF.

The chain carries TRBV7-2 and TRBJ1-5; D ambiguous. The ends were cut back, 6 bases at V and 5 bases at J, with 11 bases in the middle. Germline V gene data show CDR1 as SGHTA and CDR2 as FQGNSA. CDR3 length equals 13 residues. CDR3 nucleotide sequence: TGTGCCAGCAGTCCCGGAGGTGATCAGCCCCAGCATTTT. It yields the protein CASSPGGDQPQHF.

The chain joins TRBV2 to TRBJ1-5, with D tentatively TRBD1 (5 bases). V was trimmed by 8 bases and J by 3 bases, leaving 14 bases between them. There are 14 residues in the CDR3. Germline V lookup: CDR1 SNHLY, CDR2 FYNNEI. CDR3 loop: CASGGIQANQPQHF. Written as DNA, the CDR3 is TGTGCCAGCGGAGGGATACAGGCCAATCAGCCCCAGCATTTT.

The chain links TRBV28 to TRBJ2-1, with 16 bases identical to TRBD2. The CDR3 is 18 amino acids. The V and J ends lost 6 bases and 4 bases, in that order; junction bases with no gene match: 9. Germline assignment: CDR1 MDHEN and CDR2 SYDVKM. The CDR3 DNA is TGTGCCAGCAGGGGACTAGCGGGGGGGACAGGAATTTACAATGAGCAGTTCTTC. Its protein is CASRGLAGGTGIYNEQFF.

The chain carries TRBV29-1 and TRBJ1-1; TRBD1 agrees at 10 bases. Trimming at V came to 3 bases and at J to 5 bases, leaving 12 bases not matched to a gene. This CDR3 has 16 residues. Per the germline V gene, CDR1 is SQVTM and CDR2 is ANQGSEA. The CDR3 sequence: CSVDRQGAAIRTEAFF. CDR3 nucleotides: TGCAGCGTTGACCGACAGGGGGCAGCAATAAGGACTGAAGCTTTCTTT.

The chain links TRBV27 to TRBJ2-7, with D possibly TRBD1 on 5 matching bases. The V and J ends lost 3 bases and 4 bases respectively, with 10 bases between them. The CDR3 is 13 amino acids. Germline loops: CDR1 MNHEY, CDR2 SMNVEV (reference sequence). This CDR3 is CASSFQGRYEQYF. DNA for the CDR3: TGTGCCAGCAGTTTCCAGGGCAGGTACGAGCAGTACTTC.

The chain couples TRBV18 to TRBJ1-1; 7 positions match TRBD1. V dropped 0 bases and J dropped 3; count of bases not matched to a gene: 4. Germline-derived CDR1 and CDR2 are KGHSH and LQKENI. The CDR3 contains 15 residues. CDR3 DNA: TGTGCCAGCTCACCACCCGACAGGGCTCACACTGAAGCTTTCTTT. Its translation is CASSPPDRAHTEAFF.

This chain connects TRBV7-2 to TRBJ1-5, with D uncertain. Trimming left V 7 bases short and J 3 bases short, with 10 bases between. The CDR3 contains 13 residues. In germline, CDR1 is SGHTA, CDR2 FQGNSA. CDR3 sequence reads: CASTPSNNQPQHF. The CDR3 coding sequence is TGTGCCAGCACCCCTAGTAACAATCAGCCCCAGCATTTT.

This chain connects TRBV20-1 to TRBJ2-3; no firm D call. CDR3 length: 11 amino acids. Deletions cut 4 bases from V and 4 bases from J, with 6 bases between. Germline loops: CDR1 DFQATT, CDR2 SNEGSKA (reference sequence). Here the CDR3 reads CSAKIADTQYF. CDR3 bases: TGCAGTGCTAAAATAGCAGATACGCAGTATTTT.

The chain is built from TRBV30 and TRBJ1-5; D is undetermined. V was trimmed by 4 bases and J by 7 bases, leaving 17 bases between them. The germline CDR1 and CDR2 sequences are GTSNPN and SVGIG (reference sequence). CDR3 size: 14 residues. For the CDR3, the DNA is TGTGCCTGGACCCAGGCGGGTTTTCGGCAGCCCCAGCATTTT. It is translated as CAWTQAGFRQPQHF.

This rearrangement joins TRBV11-3 to TRBJ2-7, with D unclear. The CDR3 covers 15 residues. Per the germline V gene, CDR1 is SGHNT and CDR2 is YENEEA. V lost 5 bases and J 4 bases, leaving 18 bases between the germline ends. The chain's CDR3 is CASSADGRLGYEQYF. The CDR3 region has the DNA TGTGCCAGCAGCGCGGACGGACGACTGGGTTACGAGCAGTACTTC. Based on the CDR3 plus reference TRBV11-3 and TRBJ2-7, the full variable domain is EAGVVQSPRYKIIEKKQPVAFWCNPISGHNTLYWYLQNLGQGPELLIRYENEEAVDDSQLPKDRFSAERLKGVDSTLKIQPAELGDSAVYLCASSADGRLGYEQYFGPGTRLTVT.

V usage is TRBV7-9 and J usage is TRBJ1-1; possibly TRBD1 for D (6 bases). This CDR3 comprises 13 residues. The germline CDR1 and CDR2 sequences are SEHNR and FQNEAQ (reference sequence). Trimming shortened V by 5 bases and J by 5 bases, and 12 bases separated the two germline ends. The CDR3 DNA sequence: TGTGCCAGCAGCCTCAGGACAGTTACTGAAGCTTTCTTT. Its translation is CASSLRTVTEAFF.

This chain joins TRBV5-4 and TRBJ2-2, with TRBD2 identical over 11 bases. Germline assignment: CDR1 SGHNT and CDR2 YYREEE (reference sequence). This CDR3 is 18 amino acids long. V gave up 0 bases and J gave up 2 bases; unmatched junction bases: 6. The CDR3 region has the DNA TGTGCCAGCAGCTTGGCCGCTACTAGCGGGAGTAACACCGGGGAGCTGTTTTTT. Residues: CASSLAATSGSNTGELFF.

The sample holds one count of this clone. The chain has TRBV12-5 and TRBJ1-1; D is unclear. V gave up 7 bases and J gave up 0 bases, with 6 bases separating them. Per the germline V gene, CDR1 is LGHNT and CDR2 is FRNRAP. The CDR3 length is 12 residues. The CDR3 DNA follows: TGTGCTAGTGCGGGGATGAACACTGAAGCTTTCTTT. Translated, it gives CASAGMNTEAFF.

This sequence joins TRBV6-5 and TRBJ2-7; D is possibly TRBD2 (5 bases). The germline V gene has CDR1 MNHEY and CDR2 SVGAGI. V was shortened by 5 bases and J by 5 bases, with 13 bases between the two germline ends. The CDR3 has 13 residues. CDR3 region: CASSVLLGNEQYV. DNA of the CDR3: TGTGCCAGCAGTGTCCTACTAGGGAACGAGCAGTACGTC.

The rearrangement uses TRBV5-4 and TRBJ2-5, with D tentatively TRBD1 (5 bases). The CDR3 length is 15 residues. Per germline, CDR1 SGHNT and CDR2 YYREEE (reference sequence). Trimming cost V 4 bases and J 5 bases, with 18 bases left between them. CDR3 coding DNA: TGTGCCAGCAGCCTTGGAACGACAGCCAGGGAGACCCAGTACTTC. Its translation is CASSLGTTARETQYF.

This clone was observed a handful of times. This sequence joins TRBV7-9 and TRBJ2-7; D not resolved. The V end was cut by 0 bases, the J end by 4 bases, with 13 bases between. Germline V gene sequence: CDR1 SEHNR, CDR2 FQNEAQ (reference sequence). The CDR3 runs 15 residues. CDR3 protein: CASSLALDDDYEQYF. The CDR3 nucleotides read TGTGCCAGCAGCTTAGCGCTCGATGACGATTACGAGCAGTACTTC.

CDR3 coding DNA: TGTGCCAGTAAGGAGGCCGCAGGCACAAACATTCAGTACTTC. It encodes CASKEAAGTNIQYF. V and J are TRBV19 and TRBJ2-4; possible D gene TRBD2, 5 bases. V dropped 7 bases and J dropped 6 bases, with 16 bases sitting between them. From germline, CDR1 is LNHDA and CDR2 SQIVND (reference sequence). This CDR3 contains 14 residues.

The chain recombines TRBV29-1 with TRBJ1-5, with D unresolved. Germline V lookup: CDR1 SQVTM, CDR2 ANQGSEA. Between the trimmed V and J ends, which lost 0 bases and 9 bases, there was a span of 18 bases. CDR3 length: 15 residues. CDR3 sequence reads: CSVEDPSFPQGPQHF. The CDR3 DNA reads TGCAGCGTTGAAGATCCCAGCTTCCCCCAAGGGCCCCAGCATTTT.

This clone has just a few counts. The CDR3 loop is CASSSFVYYEQYF. DNA for the CDR3: TGTGCCAGCAGCTCCTTTGTGTATTACGAGCAGTACTTC. V gene TRBV7-2 combines with J gene TRBJ2-7; D is uncertain. The V gene's germline CDR1 is SGHTA and CDR2 FQGNSA. The V end was cut by 4 bases, the J end by 4 bases, with 11 bases between. The CDR3 sequence is 13 residues long. Combining the CDR3 with reference TRBV7-2 and TRBJ2-7 gives the whole variable domain GAGVSQSPSNKVTEKGKDVELRCDPISGHTALYWYRQSLGQGLEFLIYFQGNSAPDKSGLPSDRFSAERTGGSVSTLTIQRTQQEDSAVYLCASSSFVYYEQYFGPGTRLTVT.

V and J are TRBV18 and TRBJ1-2; 9 bases are a match to TRBD1. CDR1 is KGHSH, CDR2 LQKENI, per germline. The junction had 11 bases not matched to a gene; V was cut back by 3 bases and J by 6 bases. CDR3 length: 16 amino acids. The CDR3 reads CASSPSPPTGGNGYTF. The CDR3 coding sequence is TGTGCCAGCTCACCCTCACCCCCTACAGGGGGCAATGGCTACACCTTC.

The sample holds one count of this clone. The chain couples TRBV7-8 to TRBJ1-5; D gene ambiguous. Germline CDR1 is SGHVS and CDR2 is FQNEAQ. Trimming removed 10 bases at V and 2 bases at J, with 18 bases between. The CDR3 is made up of 15 amino acids. CDR3 residues: CATSDGRWGNQPQHF. In DNA, the CDR3 is TGTGCCACCTCGGACGGCCGGTGGGGCAATCAGCCCCAGCATTTT.

This chain connects TRBV29-1 to TRBJ2-1; 8 bases are shared with TRBD1. The CDR3 is made up of 12 amino acids. The ends lost 7 bases at V and 5 bases at J; junction bases unmatched: 4. The germline V gene encodes CDR1 SQVTM and CDR2 ANQGSEA. The CDR3, as DNA: TGCAGCGCGCAGGGGGCCCACAATGAGCAGTTCTTC. It codes for CSAQGAHNEQFF.

CDR3 sequence (DNA): TGTGCCAGCTCACCCCGACGCGAAACTAACTATGGCTACACCTTC. This codes for CASSPRRETNYGYTF. V usage is TRBV18 and J usage is TRBJ1-2; no reliable D call. The ends were cut back, 3 bases at V and 0 bases at J, with 11 bases in the middle. This CDR3 comprises 15 residues. In germline, CDR1 is KGHSH, CDR2 LQKENI.

The chain recombines TRBV7-2 with TRBJ2-5; D possibly corresponds to TRBD1 (6 bases). From germline, CDR1 is SGHTA and CDR2 FQGNSA. CDR3 length: 14 amino acids. V was pared by 6 bases and J by 2 bases, with 13 bases between. CDR3 region: CASSTGTLQETQYF. The CDR3 nucleotides read TGTGCCAGCAGTACCGGGACACTTCAAGAGACCCAGTACTTC.

The chain couples TRBV29-1 to TRBJ2-5; D remains ambiguous. Trimming took off 4 bases at V and 5 bases at J, with 8 bases between the two ends. This CDR3 region has 11 residues. Germline assignment: CDR1 SQVTM and CDR2 ANQGSEA. CDR3 in DNA: TGCAGCGTTGTATGGTCGGAGACCCAGTACTTC. Protein product: CSVVWSETQYF.